The 25 T cell receptor beta chains listed next were all sequenced from one sample in a study of ipilimumab plus nivolumab after autologous stem cell transplantation. This table comes from immunoSEQ multiplex PCR, and its TCRdb copy is limited to in-frame clones, with some not included. The sample has tens of thousands of clones; about 83% are singletons. Here the sequenced sample was PBMCs, taken in a trial of ipilimumab plus nivolumab as post-transplant consolidation. These receptors came from a male donor with diffuse large B-cell lymphoma.

The count of this clone is one. V usage is TRBV5-6 and J usage is TRBJ2-3; D may be TRBD1 or TRBD2 (5 bases each). V dropped 1 base and J dropped 2 bases, with 17 bases sitting between them. CDR1 and CDR2 from the germline V gene are SGHDT and YYEEEE. The CDR3 runs 17 residues. The CDR3 loop reads CASSLRGTRGFTDTQYF. Written as DNA, the CDR3 is TGTGCCAGCAGCTTGAGAGGAACGAGGGGCTTCACAGATACGCAGTATTTT.

This clone was counted only a few times. V and J are TRBV29-1 and TRBJ1-1; TRBD1 might be the D (6 bases). Trimming pared 6 bases from V and 11 bases from J, leaving 13 bases between. This CDR3 contains 10 residues. Germline loops: CDR1 SQVTM, CDR2 ANQGSEA. The CDR3 region has the DNA TGCAGCGTGGATCAGGGGAAGGCTTTCTTT. This encodes CSVDQGKAFF.

The chain couples TRBV29-1 to TRBJ2-7, with D possibly called TRBD1 or TRBD2 (5 bases each). V gave up 3 bases and J gave up 3 bases, with 12 bases separating them. The germline V gene has CDR1 SQVTM and CDR2 ANQGSEA. This CDR3 contains 13 residues. In DNA form, the CDR3 reads TGCAGCGTTGAGGGACCGTCGCTCTACGAGCAGTACTTC. As protein: CSVEGPSLYEQYF.

The CDR3 nucleotides are TGCGCCAGCAGCTCCGGGGAGGGTAGCACCGGGGAGCTGTTTTTT. Residues: CASSSGEGSTGELFF. This chain uses TRBV5-1 with TRBJ2-2; TRBD2 matches 7 bases. Per the germline V gene, CDR1 is SGHRS and CDR2 is YFSETQ. CDR3 length: 15 residues. V trimming: 3 bases; J trimming: 4 bases; junction bases outside the gene matches: 6.

The V call is TRBV29-1, the J call TRBJ1-2; D gene uncertain. CDR3 size: 10 residues. The V gene's germline CDR1 is SQVTM and CDR2 ANQGSEA. Deletions cut 6 bases from V and 6 bases from J, with 8 bases between. The CDR3 nucleotides read TGCAGCGTGACGGCGGATGGCTACACCTTC. It codes for CSVTADGYTF.

The V and J genes are TRBV18 and TRBJ1-1, with D unclear. Germline V gene data show CDR1 as KGHSH and CDR2 as LQKENI. CDR3 length: 12 amino acids. The V gene lost 4 bases and the J gene lost 6 bases, with 9 bases spanning the gap. CDR3 sequence reads: CASSLQVAEAFF. CDR3 nucleotides: TGTGCCAGCTCACTCCAGGTAGCTGAAGCTTTCTTT.

Notes on this clone: Other nucleotide sequences in the sample specify the same CDR3. The rearrangement uses TRBV29-1 and TRBJ1-5; 7 bases map to TRBD1. This CDR3 is built from 12 residues. Germline-derived CDR1 and CDR2 are SQVTM and ANQGSEA. J lost 4 bases, V lost 7 bases, and 4 bases had no gene match. The DNA of the CDR3 is TGCAGCGCCCTACAGGGGAATCAGCCCCAGCATTTT. Residues: CSALQGNQPQHF.

This chain connects TRBV7-6 to TRBJ2-3; D uncertain. Trimming took off 4 bases at V and 2 bases at J, with 22 bases between the two ends. The CDR3 loop spans 18 amino acids. Looked up from germline, CDR1 is SGHVS and CDR2 is FNYEAQ. Here the CDR3 DNA reads TGTGCCAGCAGCTCTTCCCCGGTCCCAATCGCCATCACAGATACGCAGTATTTT. Its protein product is CASSSSPVPIAITDTQYF.

Turning to this clone: One end of the junction fails to match germline, which may point to a read error. J is TRBJ2-1 and V is TRBV7-7; 11 bases agree with TRBD2. The germline CDR1 and CDR2 sequences are SSHAT and FNYEAQ (reference sequence). CDR3 length: 15 residues. CDR3 sequence: CASSPSGGTFNEQFF. CDR3 DNA: TGTGCTAGCAGCCCTAGCGGGGGGACATTCAATGAGCAGTTCTTC.

This chain joins TRBV6-6 and TRBJ1-1; 11 nucleotides match TRBD1. Per germline, CDR1 MNHNY and CDR2 SVGAGI (reference sequence). CDR3 length equals 15 residues. With 0 bases clipped from V and 3 bases from J, the junction kept 0 bases outside the gene matches. As DNA, the CDR3 is TGTGCCAGCAGTTACTCGGGACAGGGGGACACTGAAGCTTTCTTT. Protein product: CASSYSGQGDTEAFF.

The chain joins TRBV7-9 to TRBJ2-5; tentatively, D is TRBD2 (5 bases). CDR1 is SEHNR, CDR2 FQNEAQ, per germline (reference sequence). There are 17 residues in the CDR3. The V gene lost 4 bases and the J gene lost 5 bases, with 23 bases spanning the gap. CDR3 residues: CASSWGEGRGSMETQYF. In DNA form, the CDR3 reads TGTGCCAGCAGCTGGGGTGAGGGTCGGGGATCCATGGAGACCCAGTACTTC.

V usage is TRBV7-9 and J usage is TRBJ2-2, with D tentatively TRBD1 (6 bases). This CDR3 is 14 amino acids long. V was clipped by 9 bases and J by 2 bases, with 13 bases between them. Germline CDR1 is SEHNR and CDR2 is FQNEAQ (reference sequence). The CDR3 reads CARDGGQNTGELFF. The CDR3 coding sequence is TGTGCCAGGGATGGGGGCCAAAACACCGGGGAGCTGTTTTTT.

This clone was seen once. The CDR3 loop reads CASSQEGRAEQPQHF. Written as DNA, the CDR3 is TGTGCCAGCAGCCAAGAAGGCAGGGCAGAACAGCCCCAGCATTTT. The J gene is TRBJ1-5, the V gene TRBV4-2; tentative D call: TRBD1 (5 bases). In germline, CDR1 is LGHNA, CDR2 YNFKEQ. The CDR3 extends over 15 amino acids. Deletions cut 0 bases from V and 7 bases from J, with 13 bases between.

The genes are TRBV15 and TRBJ2-1; 8 nucleotides match TRBD1. Germline CDR1 is LNHNV and CDR2 is YYDKDF (reference sequence). Losses at the gene ends were 3 bases for V and 6 bases for J; bases not matched to a gene: 13. This CDR3 has 17 amino acids. The CDR3 DNA sequence: TGTGCCACCAGCAGGGGGTCTGGACAGGGAAGAATCAATGAGCAGTTCTTC. Residues: CATSRGSGQGRINEQFF.

The chain is built from TRBV2 and TRBJ2-1; TRBD2 matches 10 bases. Germline V lookup: CDR1 SNHLY, CDR2 FYNNEI. V lost 5 bases, J lost 7 bases, and 8 bases stayed unmatched. This CDR3 is 15 amino acids long. The CDR3 nucleotides read TGTGCCAGCAGTCCCAGCGGGGGGGCCTCTAATGAGCAGTTCTTC. Protein: CASSPSGGASNEQFF.

V and J are TRBV4-3 and TRBJ1-1; D unresolved. V was shortened by 0 bases and J by 1 base, with 18 bases between the two germline ends. Germline V gene data show CDR1 as LGHNA and CDR2 as YSLEER. The CDR3 loop spans 18 amino acids. The CDR3 DNA reads as TGCGCCAGCAGCCAAGATCTTGGCAGTGACATAAAGAACACTGAAGCTTTCTTT. Its protein is CASSQDLGSDIKNTEAFF.

This rearrangement joins TRBV10-2 to TRBJ1-2; weak D call: TRBD1 (5 bases). Germline V CDR1 and CDR2: WSHSY, SAAADI. The CDR3 covers 13 residues. V gave up 2 bases and J gave up 8 bases, with 12 bases separating them. DNA for the CDR3: TGCGCCAGCAGTGAGGCGGGGACGGGGGGCTACACCTTC. Protein: CASSEAGTGGYTF.

V and J are TRBV10-1 and TRBJ2-3, with 8 bases fitting TRBD1. Germline V CDR1 and CDR2: WNHNN, SYGVQD (reference sequence). The CDR3 loop spans 15 amino acids. V gave up 3 bases and J gave up 3 bases; unmatched junction bases: 5. DNA for the CDR3: TGCGCCAGCAGTGATGAGGACAGGGAGACAGATACGCAGTATTTT. This encodes CASSDEDRETDTQYF.

This chain links TRBV7-9 with TRBJ1-3, with TRBD1 identical over 10 bases. The germline CDR1 and CDR2 sequences are SEHNR and FQNEAQ (reference sequence). The CDR3 runs 16 residues. V shed 5 bases, J shed 4 bases, and the junction held 8 bases outside the gene matches. CDR3 loop: CASSERQGATGNTIYF. The CDR3 DNA is TGTGCCAGCAGCGAGAGACAGGGGGCGACGGGAAACACCATATATTTT. The full variable domain, its missing parts supplied by reference TRBV7-9 and TRBJ1-3, is DTGVSQNPRHKITKRGQNVTFRCDPISEHNRLYWYRQTLGQGPEFLTYFQNEAQLEKSRLLSDRFSAERPKGSFSTLEIQRTEQGDSAMYLCASSERQGATGNTIYFGEGSWLTVV.

The chain combines TRBV7-8 with TRBJ2-1; the match to TRBD2 covers 13 bases. Germline trimming cut 6 bases from V and 4 bases from J; bases unmatched to any gene: 6. From germline, CDR1 is SGHVS and CDR2 FQNEAQ. The CDR3 covers 16 residues. The CDR3 bases are TGTGCCAGCAGGACGGGACTAGCGGGGAAATACAATGAGCAGTTCTTC. Amino acids: CASRTGLAGKYNEQFF.

In regard to this clone: The same CDR3 is also encoded by other DNA sequences in this sample. The chain couples TRBV18 to TRBJ1-2, with 7 bases identical to TRBD1. Germline V gives CDR1 KGHSH, CDR2 LQKENI. CDR3 length equals 14 residues. V trimming: 3 bases; J trimming: 6 bases; junction bases outside the gene matches: 7. CDR3 amino acids: CASSPVGQGDGYTF. In DNA form, the CDR3 reads TGTGCCAGCTCACCGGTAGGCCAGGGGGATGGCTACACCTTC. Drawing the rest from reference TRBV18 and TRBJ1-2, the complete variable domain is NAGVMQNPRHLVRRRGQEARLRCSPMKGHSHVYWYRQLPEEGLKFMVYLQKENIIDESGMPKERFSAEFPKEGPSILRIQQVVRGDSAAYFCASSPVGQGDGYTFGSGTRLTVV.

This chain uses TRBV19 with TRBJ1-5, with D perhaps TRBD1 (5 bases). The germline V and J ends were trimmed by 3 bases and 5 bases, with 14 bases remaining between them. Germline-derived CDR1 and CDR2 are LNHDA and SQIVND (reference sequence). The CDR3 is 15 amino acids. The chain's CDR3 is CASSILSGSDQPQHF. The CDR3, as DNA: TGTGCCAGTAGTATCTTGTCAGGGTCCGATCAGCCCCAGCATTTT.

This clone is termed medium-sized. The genes are TRBV5-4 and TRBJ1-2; D ambiguous. This CDR3 spans 14 amino acids. V was clipped by 4 bases and J by 3 bases, with 13 bases between them. Germline lookup yields CDR1 SGHNT and CDR2 YYREEE (reference sequence). The CDR3 coding sequence is TGTGCCAGCAGCGACCGAAGTGGGTACTATGGCTACACCTTC. This gives the protein CASSDRSGYYGYTF.

The chain uses TRBV5-4 and TRBJ2-7; 7 bases align to TRBD2. This CDR3 contains 14 residues. V gave up 3 bases and J gave up 3 bases; unmatched junction bases: 6. Germline CDR1 reads SGHNT; CDR2 reads YYREEE (reference sequence). CDR3: CASSSGGDHYEQYF. The CDR3 region has the DNA TGTGCCAGCAGCTCGGGAGGCGACCACTACGAGCAGTACTTC.

The chain combines TRBV9 with TRBJ1-5, with 10 bases lining up with TRBD1. The CDR3 length is 15 residues. V lost 4 bases, J lost 6 bases, and 7 bases stayed unmatched. Germline V CDR1 and CDR2: SGDLS, YYNGEE. CDR3 loop: CASSTGTGARQPQHF. The CDR3 nucleotides are TGTGCCAGCAGCACCGGGACAGGGGCACGTCAGCCCCAGCATTTT.